This T cell receptor beta chain is from a study of T cells after yellow fever vaccination. Across the whole study: It was SMART-Seq v4 Ultra Low Input that prepared the fractions with low cell numbers. General study findings and limits: Booster samples showed a return of most primary-vaccination clones (roughly 95% CD4, about 87% CD8). A faster peak, day 5 versus 15, was reached by the weaker secondary response.

Trimming took 3 bases from V and 0 from J, leaving 12 bases between them. CDR1 and CDR2 (germline): SGHNT, YYREEE (reference sequence). The CDR3 contains 15 residues. Conversion of TCR transcripts into cDNA relied on 5'RACE template switching, which added a universal primer site and UMIs. Each CDR3 protein gets one entry after TCRdb re-called the 5' RACE reads with MiXCR. This table holds some 560,000 distinct CDR3 sequences, around a sixth found once. This clonotype was recorded a few times. The antigen is unknown. The genes are TRBV5-4 and TRBJ1-1, with TRBD1 as a possible D gene (6 bases). The input for sequencing was PBMCs, taken about 5 days after the first yellow fever vaccination. This receptor was taken from a young man who received the YFV17D yellow fever vaccine. The CDR3 region is CASSSGQTMNTEAFF. The DNA for the CDR3 is TGTGCCAGCAGCTCGGGACAAACCATGAACACTGAAGCTTTCTTT. The full variable domain, in which reference TRBV5-4 and TRBJ1-1 provide the parts outside the CDR3, is ETGVTQSPTHLIKTRGQQVTLRCSSQSGHNTVSWYQQALGQGPQFIFQYYREEENGRGNFPPRFSGLQFPNYSSELNVNALELDDSALYLCASSSGQTMNTEAFFGQGTRLTVV.